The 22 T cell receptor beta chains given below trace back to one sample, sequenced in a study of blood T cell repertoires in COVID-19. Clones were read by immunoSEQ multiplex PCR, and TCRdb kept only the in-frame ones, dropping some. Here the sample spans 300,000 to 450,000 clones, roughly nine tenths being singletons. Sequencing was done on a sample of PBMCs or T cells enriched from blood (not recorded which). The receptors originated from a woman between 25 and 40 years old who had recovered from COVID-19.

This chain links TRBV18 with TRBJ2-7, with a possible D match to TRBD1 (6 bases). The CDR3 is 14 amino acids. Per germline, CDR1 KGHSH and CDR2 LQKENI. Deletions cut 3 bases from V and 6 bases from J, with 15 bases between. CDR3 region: CASSPLPRGGEQYF. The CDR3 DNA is TGTGCCAGCTCACCTCTCCCCAGGGGTGGCGAGCAGTACTTC.

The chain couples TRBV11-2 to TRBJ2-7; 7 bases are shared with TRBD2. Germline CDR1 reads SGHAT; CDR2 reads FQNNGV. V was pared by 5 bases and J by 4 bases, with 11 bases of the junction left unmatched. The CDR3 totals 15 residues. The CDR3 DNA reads TGTGCCAGCAGCCCGTTTTCTGGACTAGGTTACGAGCAGTACTTC. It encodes CASSPFSGLGYEQYF.

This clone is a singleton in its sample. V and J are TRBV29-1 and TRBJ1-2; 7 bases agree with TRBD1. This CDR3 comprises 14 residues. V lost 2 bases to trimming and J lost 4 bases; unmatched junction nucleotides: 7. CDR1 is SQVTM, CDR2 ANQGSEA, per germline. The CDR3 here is CSVERGRGAYGYTF. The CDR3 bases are TGCAGCGTTGAAAGGGGCAGGGGGGCCTATGGCTACACCTTC.

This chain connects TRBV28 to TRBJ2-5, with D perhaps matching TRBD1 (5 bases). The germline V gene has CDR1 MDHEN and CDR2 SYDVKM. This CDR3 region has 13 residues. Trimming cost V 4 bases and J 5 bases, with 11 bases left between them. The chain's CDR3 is CASSSGRFETQYF. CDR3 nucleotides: TGTGCCAGCAGTTCAGGGCGATTTGAGACCCAGTACTTC.

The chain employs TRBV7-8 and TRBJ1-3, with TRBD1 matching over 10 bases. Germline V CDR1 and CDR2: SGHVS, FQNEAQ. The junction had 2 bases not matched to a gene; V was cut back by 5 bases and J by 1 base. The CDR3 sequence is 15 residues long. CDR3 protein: CASSRGQGSGNTIYF. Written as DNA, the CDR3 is TGTGCCAGCAGCAGGGGACAGGGGTCTGGAAACACCATATATTTT.

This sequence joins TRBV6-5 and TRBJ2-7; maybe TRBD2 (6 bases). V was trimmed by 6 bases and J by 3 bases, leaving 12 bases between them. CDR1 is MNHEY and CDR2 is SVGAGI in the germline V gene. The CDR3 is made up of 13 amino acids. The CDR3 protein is CASRLAGGYEQYF. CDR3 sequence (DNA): TGTGCCAGCAGACTCGCCGGGGGCTACGAGCAGTACTTC.

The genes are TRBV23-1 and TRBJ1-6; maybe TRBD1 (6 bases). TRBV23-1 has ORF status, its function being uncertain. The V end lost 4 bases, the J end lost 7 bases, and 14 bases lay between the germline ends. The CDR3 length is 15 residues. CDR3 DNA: TGCGCCAGCAGTCGGCCGGGACACAACAATTCACCCCTCCACTTT. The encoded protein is CASSRPGHNNSPLHF.

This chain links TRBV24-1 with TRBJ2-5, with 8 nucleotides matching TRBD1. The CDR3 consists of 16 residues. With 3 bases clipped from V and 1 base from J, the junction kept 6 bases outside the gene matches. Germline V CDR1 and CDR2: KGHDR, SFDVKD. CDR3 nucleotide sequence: TGTGCCACCAGTGATCGACAGGGGAACATCCAAGAGACCCAGTACTTC. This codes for CATSDRQGNIQETQYF.

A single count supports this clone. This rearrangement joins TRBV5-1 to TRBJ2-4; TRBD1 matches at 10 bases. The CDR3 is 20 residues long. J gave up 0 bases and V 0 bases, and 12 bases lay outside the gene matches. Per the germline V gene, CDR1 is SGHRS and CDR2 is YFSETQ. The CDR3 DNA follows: TGCGCCAGCAGCTTGGGGATCCCGGGACAGGGGAACTTAGCCAAAAACATTCAGTACTTC. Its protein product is CASSLGIPGQGNLAKNIQYF.

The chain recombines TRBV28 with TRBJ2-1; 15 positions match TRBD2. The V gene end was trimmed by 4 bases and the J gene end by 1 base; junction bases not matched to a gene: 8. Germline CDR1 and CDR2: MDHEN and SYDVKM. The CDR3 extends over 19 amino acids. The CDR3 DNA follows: TGTGCCAGCAGTTCCCGGACTAGCGGGGGGGCCGCGTCCTACAATGAGCAGTTCTTC. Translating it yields CASSSRTSGGAASYNEQFF.

The CDR3 DNA is TGTGCCAGCTCACCGAGGACAGGGAACACTGAAGCTTTCTTT. It yields the protein CASSPRTGNTEAFF. The genes are TRBV18 and TRBJ1-1, with 7 bases identical to TRBD1. V was clipped by 3 bases and J by 1 base; unmatched bases: 2. CDR3 length equals 14 residues. Germline loops: CDR1 KGHSH, CDR2 LQKENI. Looking up the rest from reference TRBV18 and TRBJ1-1 gives the full variable domain: NAGVMQNPRHLVRRRGQEARLRCSPMKGHSHVYWYRQLPEEGLKFMVYLQKENIIDESGMPKERFSAEFPKEGPSILRIQQVVRGDSAAYFCASSPRTGNTEAFFGQGTRLTVV.

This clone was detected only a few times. CDR3 nucleotides: TGCGCCAGCAGCCTAATGGGGGACACCGACTACGAGCAGTACTTC. It codes for CASSLMGDTDYEQYF. J is TRBJ2-7 and V is TRBV5-1, with a weak D call TRBD1 (6 bases). The CDR3 has 15 amino acids. The V gene's germline CDR1 is SGHRS and CDR2 YFSETQ. Trimming shortened V by 4 bases and J by 3 bases, and 17 bases separated the two germline ends.

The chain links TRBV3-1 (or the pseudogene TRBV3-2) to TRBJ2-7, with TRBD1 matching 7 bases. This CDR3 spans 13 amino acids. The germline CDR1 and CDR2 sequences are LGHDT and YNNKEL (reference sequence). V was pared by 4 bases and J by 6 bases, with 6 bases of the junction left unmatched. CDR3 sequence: CASSPDRFREQYF. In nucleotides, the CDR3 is TGTGCCAGCAGCCCGGACAGGTTCCGCGAGCAGTACTTC.

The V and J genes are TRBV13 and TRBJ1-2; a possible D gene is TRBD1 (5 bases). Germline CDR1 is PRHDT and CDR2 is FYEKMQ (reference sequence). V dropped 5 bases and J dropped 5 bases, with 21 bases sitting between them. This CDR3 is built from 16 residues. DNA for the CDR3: TGTGCCAGCAGCCCCCACAATGGTCAGGGTTGGTATGGCTACACCTTC. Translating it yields CASSPHNGQGWYGYTF.

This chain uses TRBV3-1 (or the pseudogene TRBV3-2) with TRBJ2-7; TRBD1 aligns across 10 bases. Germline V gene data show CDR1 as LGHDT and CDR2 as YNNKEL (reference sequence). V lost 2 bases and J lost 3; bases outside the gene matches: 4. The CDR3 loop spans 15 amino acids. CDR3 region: CASSQSGTGVYEQYF. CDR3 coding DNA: TGTGCCAGCAGCCAATCCGGGACAGGGGTCTACGAGCAGTACTTC.

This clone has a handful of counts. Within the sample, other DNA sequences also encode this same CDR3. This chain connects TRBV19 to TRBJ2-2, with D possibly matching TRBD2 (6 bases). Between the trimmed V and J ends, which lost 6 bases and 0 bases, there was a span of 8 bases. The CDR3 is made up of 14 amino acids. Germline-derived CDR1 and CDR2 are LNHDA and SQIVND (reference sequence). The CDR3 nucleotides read TGTGCCAGTAGCTGGGGGGCGAACACCGGGGAGCTGTTTTTT. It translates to CASSWGANTGELFF.

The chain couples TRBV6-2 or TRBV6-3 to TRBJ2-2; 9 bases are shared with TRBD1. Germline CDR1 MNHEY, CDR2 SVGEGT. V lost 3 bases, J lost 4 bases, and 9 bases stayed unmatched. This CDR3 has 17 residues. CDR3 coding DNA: TGTGCCAGCAGTTATACACCGGGACAGGGATTCACCGGGGAGCTGTTTTTT. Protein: CASSYTPGQGFTGELFF.

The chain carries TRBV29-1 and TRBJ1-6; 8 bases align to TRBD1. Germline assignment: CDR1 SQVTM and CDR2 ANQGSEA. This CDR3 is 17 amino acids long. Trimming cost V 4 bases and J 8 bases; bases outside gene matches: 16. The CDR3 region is CSVVGTGHPENDSPLHF. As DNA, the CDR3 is TGCAGCGTTGTGGGGACAGGCCACCCCGAAAACGATTCACCCCTCCACTTT.

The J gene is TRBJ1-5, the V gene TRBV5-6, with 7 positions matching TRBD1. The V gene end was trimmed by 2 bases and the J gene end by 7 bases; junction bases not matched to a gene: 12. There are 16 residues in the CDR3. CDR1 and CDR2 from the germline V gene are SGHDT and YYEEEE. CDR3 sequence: CASSLGVDRVEQPQHF. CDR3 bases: TGTGCCAGCAGCTTAGGGGTCGACAGGGTAGAACAGCCCCAGCATTTT.

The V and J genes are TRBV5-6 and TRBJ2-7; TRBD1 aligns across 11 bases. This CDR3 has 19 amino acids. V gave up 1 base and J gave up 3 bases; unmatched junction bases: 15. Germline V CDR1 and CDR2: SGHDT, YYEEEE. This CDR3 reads CASSLKGWRTGGKFYEQYF. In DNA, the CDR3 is TGTGCCAGCAGCTTGAAGGGTTGGCGGACAGGGGGCAAGTTCTACGAGCAGTACTTC.

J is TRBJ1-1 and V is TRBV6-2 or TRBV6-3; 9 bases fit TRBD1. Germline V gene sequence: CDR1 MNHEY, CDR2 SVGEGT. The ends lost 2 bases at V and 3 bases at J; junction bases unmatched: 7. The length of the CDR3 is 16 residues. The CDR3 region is CASSYPARQGDTEAFF. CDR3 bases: TGTGCCAGCAGTTACCCCGCTAGACAGGGGGACACTGAAGCTTTCTTT.

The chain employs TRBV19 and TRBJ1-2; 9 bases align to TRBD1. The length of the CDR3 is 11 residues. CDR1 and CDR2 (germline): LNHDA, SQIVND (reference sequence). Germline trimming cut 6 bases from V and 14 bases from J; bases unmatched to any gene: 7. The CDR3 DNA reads TGTGCCAGTAGCCAGGGACAGGGTGTAACCTTC. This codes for CASSQGQGVTF. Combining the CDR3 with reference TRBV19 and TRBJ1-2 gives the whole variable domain DGGITQSPKYLFRKEGQNVTLSCEQNLNHDAMYWYRQDPGQGLRLIYYSQIVNDFQKGDIAEGYSVSREKKESFPLTVTSAQKNPTAFYLCASSQGQGVTFGSGTRLTVV.